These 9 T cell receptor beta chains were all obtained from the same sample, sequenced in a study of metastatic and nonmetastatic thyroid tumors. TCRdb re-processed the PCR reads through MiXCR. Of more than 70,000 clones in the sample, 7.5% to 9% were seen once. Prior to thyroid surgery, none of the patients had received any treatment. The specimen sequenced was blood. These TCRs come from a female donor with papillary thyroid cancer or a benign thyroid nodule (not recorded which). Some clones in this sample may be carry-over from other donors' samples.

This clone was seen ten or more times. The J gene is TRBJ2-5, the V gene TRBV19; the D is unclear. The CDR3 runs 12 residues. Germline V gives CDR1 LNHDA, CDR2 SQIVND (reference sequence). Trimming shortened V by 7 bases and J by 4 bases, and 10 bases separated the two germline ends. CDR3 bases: TGTGCCAGTATTGGGGTATCAGAGACCCAGTACTTC. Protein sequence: CASIGVSETQYF. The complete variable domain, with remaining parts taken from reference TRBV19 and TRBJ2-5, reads DGGITQSPKYLFRKEGQNVTLSCEQNLNHDAMYWYRQDPGQGLRLIYYSQIVNDFQKGDIAEGYSVSREKKESFPLTVTSAQKNPTAFYLCASIGVSETQYFGPGTRLLVL.

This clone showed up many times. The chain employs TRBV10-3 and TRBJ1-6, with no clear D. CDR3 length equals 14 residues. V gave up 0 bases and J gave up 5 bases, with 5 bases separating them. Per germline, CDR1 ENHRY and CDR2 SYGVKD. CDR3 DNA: TGTGCCATCAGTGAGTCGGGGAATAATTCACCCCTCCACTTT. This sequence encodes CAISESGNNSPLHF.

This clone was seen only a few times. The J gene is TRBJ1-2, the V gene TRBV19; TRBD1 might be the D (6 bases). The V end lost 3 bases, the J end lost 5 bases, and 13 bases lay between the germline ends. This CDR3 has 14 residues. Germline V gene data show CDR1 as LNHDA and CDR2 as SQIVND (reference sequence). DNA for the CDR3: TGTGCCAGTAGTATTAAGCCACAGGGTTATGGCTACACCTTC. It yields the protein CASSIKPQGYGYTF.

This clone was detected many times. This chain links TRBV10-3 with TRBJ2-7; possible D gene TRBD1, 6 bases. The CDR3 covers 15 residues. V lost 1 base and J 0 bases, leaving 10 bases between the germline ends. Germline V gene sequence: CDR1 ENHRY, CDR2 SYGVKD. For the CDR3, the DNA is TGTGCCATCAGTGAGTACCGGGACACCTCCTACGAGCAGTACTTC. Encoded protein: CAISEYRDTSYEQYF.

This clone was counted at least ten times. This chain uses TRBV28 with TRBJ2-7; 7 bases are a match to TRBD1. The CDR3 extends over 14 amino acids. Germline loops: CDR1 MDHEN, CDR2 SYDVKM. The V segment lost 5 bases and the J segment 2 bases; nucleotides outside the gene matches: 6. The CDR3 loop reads CASSPRDRTYEQYF. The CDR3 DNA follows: TGTGCCAGCAGTCCCCGGGACAGAACCTACGAGCAGTACTTC.

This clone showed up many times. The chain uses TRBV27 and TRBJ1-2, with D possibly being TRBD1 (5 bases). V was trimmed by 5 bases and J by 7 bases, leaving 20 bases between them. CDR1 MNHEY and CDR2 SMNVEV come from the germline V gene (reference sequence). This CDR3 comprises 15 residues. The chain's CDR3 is CASSPPGLLRVGYTF. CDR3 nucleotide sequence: TGTGCCAGCAGTCCCCCGGGACTCCTTCGGGTTGGCTACACCTTC.

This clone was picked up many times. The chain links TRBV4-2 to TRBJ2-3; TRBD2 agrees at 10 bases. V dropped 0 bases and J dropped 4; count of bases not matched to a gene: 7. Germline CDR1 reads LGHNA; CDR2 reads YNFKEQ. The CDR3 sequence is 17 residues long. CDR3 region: CASSQEGPSGGADTQYF. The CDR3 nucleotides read TGTGCCAGCAGCCAAGAAGGCCCTAGCGGGGGAGCAGATACGCAGTATTTT.

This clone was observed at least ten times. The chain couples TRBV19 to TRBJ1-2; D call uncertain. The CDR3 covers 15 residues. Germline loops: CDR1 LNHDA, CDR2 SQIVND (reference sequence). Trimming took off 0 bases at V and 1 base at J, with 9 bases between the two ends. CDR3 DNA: TGTGCCAGTAGTATAGATGGCAGTTTTAACTATGGCTACACCTTC. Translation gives CASSIDGSFNYGYTF.

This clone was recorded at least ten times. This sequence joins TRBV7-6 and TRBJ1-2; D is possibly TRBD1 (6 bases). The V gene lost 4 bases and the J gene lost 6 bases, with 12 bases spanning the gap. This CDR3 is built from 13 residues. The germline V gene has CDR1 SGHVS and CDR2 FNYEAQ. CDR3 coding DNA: TGTGCCAGCAGCTCTAACGGACAGAATGGCTACACCTTC. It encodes CASSSNGQNGYTF. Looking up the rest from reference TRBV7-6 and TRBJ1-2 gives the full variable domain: GAGVSQSPRYKVTKRGQDVALRCDPISGHVSLYWYRQALGQGPEFLTYFNYEAQQDKSGLPNDRFSAERPEGSISTLTIQRTEQRDSAMYRCASSSNGQNGYTFGSGTRLTVV.